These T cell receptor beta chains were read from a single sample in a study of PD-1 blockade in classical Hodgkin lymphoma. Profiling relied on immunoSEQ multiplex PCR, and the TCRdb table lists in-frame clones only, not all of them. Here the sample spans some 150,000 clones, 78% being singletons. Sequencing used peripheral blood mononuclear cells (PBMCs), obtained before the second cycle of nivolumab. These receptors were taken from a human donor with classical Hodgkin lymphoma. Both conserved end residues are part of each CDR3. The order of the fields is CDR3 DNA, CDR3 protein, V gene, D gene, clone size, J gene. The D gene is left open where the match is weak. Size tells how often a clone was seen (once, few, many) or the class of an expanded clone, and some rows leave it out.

cdr3_nt: TGTGCCAGCAGATCCCCCGGGGGTAGCTCCTACGAGCAGTACTTC; cdr3_aa: CASRSPGGSSYEQYF; v_call: TRBV6-5; d_call: .; clone_size: .; j_call: TRBJ2-7
cdr3_nt: TGTGCCAGCAGCTTAGTAGGGACCAACAATGAGCAGTTCTTC; cdr3_aa: CASSLVGTNNEQFF; v_call: TRBV7-9; d_call: .; clone_size: once; j_call: TRBJ2-1
cdr3_nt: TGTGCCAGCAGCGTCAGACTAGCGGGGGGTTCCTACTCCTACAATGAGCAGTTCTTC; cdr3_aa: CASSVRLAGGSYSYNEQFF; v_call: TRBV2; d_call: TRBD2; clone_size: .; j_call: TRBJ2-1
cdr3_nt: TGCGCCAGCAGCGAAGGGACAGGGGTTCGCGGCAATCAGCCCCAGCATTTT; cdr3_aa: CASSEGTGVRGNQPQHF; v_call: TRBV5-1; d_call: TRBD1; clone_size: .; j_call: TRBJ1-5
cdr3_nt: TGTGCCAGCAGCCAAGATGTAAGTGTGGGGGTCAAGGGACTAGCCAAAAACATTCAGTACTTC; cdr3_aa: CASSQDVSVGVKGLAKNIQYF; v_call: TRBV4-2; d_call: .; clone_size: .; j_call: TRBJ2-4
cdr3_nt: TGTGCCAGTGCGACTAGCTCTGGGCCAGATACGCAGTATTTT; cdr3_aa: CASATSSGPDTQYF; v_call: TRBV19; d_call: TRBD2; clone_size: .; j_call: TRBJ2-3
cdr3_nt: TGTGCCAGCAGCTTGAGTCTCAGCTTCATGAACACTGAAGCTTTCTTT; cdr3_aa: CASSLSLSFMNTEAFF; v_call: TRBV5-4; d_call: .; clone_size: once; j_call: TRBJ1-1
cdr3_nt: TGTGCCAGCGGCCGACAGGGTGCCTACGAGCAGTACTTC; cdr3_aa: CASGRQGAYEQYF; v_call: TRBV2; d_call: TRBD1; clone_size: .; j_call: TRBJ2-7
cdr3_nt: TGTGCCAGCAGCGCGACAGGGTCGGGGACTGAAGCTTTCTTT; cdr3_aa: CASSATGSGTEAFF; v_call: TRBV5-4; d_call: TRBD1; clone_size: few; j_call: TRBJ1-1
cdr3_nt: TGTGCCAGCAGACTACAAAGGGCCTATGAGCAGTACTTC; cdr3_aa: CASRLQRAYEQYF; v_call: TRBV6-5; d_call: .; clone_size: once; j_call: TRBJ2-7
cdr3_nt: TGTGCCAGCAGTATCTACAGGGGGTCGGGCACAGATACGCAGTATTTT; cdr3_aa: CASSIYRGSGTDTQYF; v_call: TRBV27; d_call: TRBD1; clone_size: .; j_call: TRBJ2-3
cdr3_nt: TGTGCCAGCAGCGTAATAGATGTGACCCAGTACTTC; cdr3_aa: CASSVIDVTQYF; v_call: TRBV9; d_call: .; clone_size: .; j_call: TRBJ2-5
cdr3_nt: TGTGCCAGCTGTTCTTACACCACTGAAGCTTTCTTT; cdr3_aa: CASCSYTTEAFF; v_call: TRBV6-6; d_call: .; clone_size: medium-sized; j_call: TRBJ1-1
cdr3_nt: TGTGCCAGCAGAAACAGCGGGAGGTCCCTCGAGCAGTACTTC; cdr3_aa: CASRNSGRSLEQYF; v_call: TRBV28; d_call: TRBD2; clone_size: .; j_call: TRBJ2-7
cdr3_nt: TGTGCCAGCAGTAGAGTTAGCAATCAGCCCCAGCATTTT; cdr3_aa: CASSRVSNQPQHF; v_call: TRBV6-5; d_call: .; clone_size: .; j_call: TRBJ1-5
cdr3_nt: TGTGCCAGCAGCCAGAAGGGGGCAACTGAAGCTTTCTTT; cdr3_aa: CASSQKGATEAFF; v_call: TRBV7-9; d_call: TRBD1; clone_size: .; j_call: TRBJ1-1
cdr3_nt: TGTGCCAGCAGCTTAGTTCGAGCGGGGGGGCCTGATACGCAGTATTTT; cdr3_aa: CASSLVRAGGPDTQYF; v_call: TRBV7-8; d_call: TRBD2; clone_size: .; j_call: TRBJ2-3
cdr3_nt: TGTGCCAGCAGTTTCCGCCCAGGAAAACAAGAGACCCAGTACTTC; cdr3_aa: CASSFRPGKQETQYF; v_call: TRBV27; d_call: .; clone_size: .; j_call: TRBJ2-5
cdr3_nt: TGTGCCAGCAGTAGCGGGGGGTACACAGATACGCAGTATTTT; cdr3_aa: CASSSGGYTDTQYF; v_call: TRBV6-1; d_call: TRBD2; clone_size: .; j_call: TRBJ2-3
cdr3_nt: TGTGCCAGCAGACCGCGCTTGGTGGGAAAGACCCAGTACTTC; cdr3_aa: CASRPRLVGKTQYF; v_call: TRBV27; d_call: .; clone_size: .; j_call: TRBJ2-5